The 18 T cell receptor beta chains in this list originate from one sample, sequenced in a study of T cells in localized non-small cell lung cancer. Method: immunoSEQ multiplex PCR; TCRdb's copy keeps in-frame clones and lacks some. The data show some 41,000 clones, 75% to 95% seen once. Source: PBMCs, taken before any cancer treatment. Source of these receptors: a woman aged 35 to 69 with stage II lung adenocarcinoma.

CDR3 region: CASSLPSSYNEQFF. The CDR3 DNA reads as TGTGCCAGCAGTTTACCTAGCAGCTACAATGAGCAGTTCTTC. V and J are TRBV28 and TRBJ2-1; possible D gene TRBD2, 5 bases. CDR1 and CDR2 (germline): MDHEN, SYDVKM. V lost 2 bases and J lost 3, with 8 bases in between. The CDR3 runs to 14 residues. The entire variable domain, with the rest obtained from reference TRBV28 and TRBJ2-1, is as follows: DVKVTQSSRYLVKRTGEKVFLECVQDMDHENMFWYRQDPGLGLRLIYFSYDVKMKEKGDIPEGYSVSREKKERFSLILESASTNQTSMYLCASSLPSSYNEQFFGPGTRLTVL.

This clone was seen just once. This rearrangement joins TRBV11-2 to TRBJ1-3, with D tentatively TRBD1 (5 bases). This CDR3 is 16 amino acids long. Trimming stripped 3 bases from V and 5 bases from J, with 17 bases between. Germline values: CDR1 SGHAT, CDR2 FQNNGV. CDR3 amino acids: CASSLNSGLIRNTIYF. CDR3 DNA sequence: TGTGCCAGCAGCTTGAATTCGGGACTGATTAGAAACACCATATATTTT.

The rearrangement links TRBV15 to TRBJ2-7; 7 nucleotides align to TRBD1. Trimming removed 5 bases from V and 0 bases from J; junction bases left unmatched: 7. The CDR3 totals 15 residues. Germline V gene lookup returns CDR1 LNHNV and CDR2 YYDKDF (reference sequence). CDR3 amino acids: CATSLGDSRSYEQYF. The CDR3 region has the DNA TGTGCCACCAGCTTAGGGGACAGCCGCTCCTACGAGCAGTACTTC.

The V call is TRBV5-6, the J call TRBJ1-3; D uncertain. Germline loops: CDR1 SGHDT, CDR2 YYEEEE. Trimming left V 6 bases short and J 0 bases short, with 25 bases between. The CDR3 loop spans 19 amino acids. The CDR3 DNA is TGTGCCAGCACCCCTTCCCCAATTGACCCGGCCACCTCTGGAAACACCATATATTTT. This gives the protein CASTPSPIDPATSGNTIYF.

This chain connects TRBV6-1 to TRBJ1-4; D may be TRBD1 (6 bases). The germline gives CDR1 MNHNS, CDR2 SASEGT. This CDR3 contains 15 residues. Trimming cost V 8 bases and J 3 bases, with 16 bases left between them. This chain's CDR3 is CASVGGGAANEKLFF. The CDR3 DNA is TGTGCCAGCGTAGGTGGGGGGGCGGCTAATGAAAAACTGTTTTTT.

The chain carries TRBV2 and TRBJ2-3, with D perhaps matching TRBD2 (6 bases). Germline CDR1 and CDR2: SNHLY and FYNNEI. Trimming took off 8 bases at V and 2 bases at J, with 20 bases between the two ends. The CDR3 sequence is 16 residues long. As DNA, the CDR3 is TGTGCCAGCGAGCCGGGAGCCAACAGAGTCACAGATACGCAGTATTTT. It codes for CASEPGANRVTDTQYF. Together with reference TRBV2 and TRBJ2-3, the CDR3 gives the full variable domain: EPEVTQTPSHQVTQMGQEVILRCVPISNHLYFYWYRQILGQKVEFLVSFYNNEISEKSEIFDDQFSVERPDGSNFTLKIRSTKLEDSAMYFCASEPGANRVTDTQYFGPGTRLTVL.

This clone was observed a few times. The J gene is TRBJ2-7, the V gene TRBV28; D possibly matches TRBD1 or TRBD2 (5 bases each). CDR3 length: 13 residues. Looked up from germline, CDR1 is MDHEN and CDR2 is SYDVKM. Trimming removed 7 bases at V and 2 bases at J, with 12 bases between. CDR3 nucleotide sequence: TGTGCCAGCAAGGCAGGGAGCGCCTACGAGCAGTACTTC. Its translation: CASKAGSAYEQYF.

The chain couples TRBV19 to TRBJ2-1; D may be TRBD2 (6 bases). Trimming took 3 bases from V and 0 from J, leaving 18 bases between them. There are 18 residues in the CDR3. CDR1 is LNHDA, CDR2 SQIVND, per germline (reference sequence). The CDR3: CASSIKKVAVSSYNEQFF. The CDR3 bases are TGTGCCAGTAGTATTAAGAAGGTAGCGGTCAGCTCCTACAATGAGCAGTTCTTC.

The rearrangement uses TRBV11-3 and TRBJ2-2, with D hard to call. Trimming took 1 base from V and 7 from J, leaving 4 bases between them. The CDR3 covers 12 residues. Germline loops: CDR1 SGHNT, CDR2 YENEEA. For the CDR3, the DNA is TGTGCCAGCAGCTTAGCCTTCGGGGAGCTGTTTTTT. Protein sequence: CASSLAFGELFF.

The CDR3 region has the DNA TGTGCCAGCAGTGATGAGGACAGGGGGATCAGGAGCAATCAGCCCCAGCATTTT. This sequence encodes CASSDEDRGIRSNQPQHF. This sequence joins TRBV2 and TRBJ1-5, with 10 bases identical to TRBD1. The germline CDR1 and CDR2 sequences are SNHLY and FYNNEI. The V gene end was trimmed by 3 bases and the J gene end by 1 base; junction bases not matched to a gene: 9. The length of the CDR3 is 18 residues.

The gene calls are TRBV28 and TRBJ2-2, with D tentatively TRBD1 (5 bases). Germline V gene data show CDR1 as MDHEN and CDR2 as SYDVKM. The CDR3 extends over 18 amino acids. V was cut by 3 bases and J by 0 bases, with 17 bases left in between. The CDR3 reads CASSFNSHRIPNTGELFF. The CDR3 bases are TGTGCCAGCAGTTTTAACTCGCACAGGATCCCGAACACCGGGGAGCTGTTTTTT.

The V and J genes are TRBV27 and TRBJ1-5; no clear D. Trimming left V 3 bases short and J 0 bases short, with 3 bases between. From germline, CDR1 is MNHEY and CDR2 SMNVEV (reference sequence). The length of the CDR3 is 13 residues. The CDR3 coding sequence is TGTGCCAGCAGTTTCAGTAGCAATCAGCCCCAGCATTTT. It codes for CASSFSSNQPQHF.

V usage is TRBV6-1 and J usage is TRBJ1-6; no clear D gene. Germline lookup yields CDR1 MNHNS and CDR2 SASEGT. This CDR3 spans 13 amino acids. Trimming removed 7 bases at V and 10 bases at J, with 14 bases between. Here the CDR3 reads CASTLLGGSPLHF. DNA for the CDR3: TGTGCCAGCACCCTACTTGGAGGCTCACCCCTCCACTTT.

This chain joins TRBV5-6 and TRBJ2-1; a possible D gene is TRBD1 (6 bases). V dropped 1 base and J dropped 5 bases, with 16 bases sitting between them. Germline lookup yields CDR1 SGHDT and CDR2 YYEEEE. The CDR3 contains 16 residues. The chain's CDR3 is CASSLHGRGWDNEQFF. The CDR3 DNA reads TGTGCCAGCAGCTTGCATGGCAGGGGATGGGACAATGAGCAGTTCTTC.

This clone was counted a single time. The chain recombines TRBV7-9 with TRBJ2-4, with 10 bases identical to TRBD2. The CDR3 has 13 residues. Per germline, CDR1 SEHNR and CDR2 FQNEAQ (reference sequence). With 6 bases clipped from V and 8 bases from J, the junction kept 4 bases outside the gene matches. The CDR3 nucleotides read TGTGCCAGCAGGCCTAGCGGGAGAGACATTCAGTACTTC. Amino acids: CASRPSGRDIQYF. Using reference TRBV7-9 and TRBJ2-4 for the parts outside the CDR3, the full variable domain is DTGVSQNPRHKITKRGQNVTFRCDPISEHNRLYWYRQTLGQGPEFLTYFQNEAQLEKSRLLSDRFSAERPKGSFSTLEIQRTEQGDSAMYLCASRPSGRDIQYFGAGTRLSVL.

V and J are TRBV7-9 and TRBJ2-5; the match to TRBD2 covers 8 bases. Germline lookup yields CDR1 SEHNR and CDR2 FQNEAQ (reference sequence). This CDR3 is 16 amino acids long. The J segment lost 6 bases and the V segment lost 5 bases, leaving 14 bases of the junction unmatched. The CDR3, as DNA: TGTGCCAGCAGCCCGGAACGGACTAGCAGTTCCAAGACCCAGTACTTC. It yields the protein CASSPERTSSSKTQYF.

This chain links TRBV6-5 with TRBJ2-7; a possible D gene is TRBD2 (6 bases). Germline assignment: CDR1 MNHEY and CDR2 SVGAGI. CDR3 length equals 14 residues. Trimming cost V 5 bases and J 2 bases, with 13 bases left between them. The chain's CDR3 is CASSRPGGAYEQYF. The DNA for the CDR3 is TGTGCCAGCAGTCGCCCAGGAGGGGCCTACGAGCAGTACTTC.

The chain uses TRBV28 and TRBJ1-2; 7 bases map to TRBD1. The V gene's germline CDR1 is MDHEN and CDR2 SYDVKM. V gave up 3 bases and J gave up 4 bases; unmatched junction bases: 8. The CDR3 sequence is 15 residues long. The CDR3 loop is CASSFPTGRGYGYTF. CDR3 DNA: TGTGCCAGCAGTTTTCCGACAGGGAGAGGCTATGGCTACACCTTC.